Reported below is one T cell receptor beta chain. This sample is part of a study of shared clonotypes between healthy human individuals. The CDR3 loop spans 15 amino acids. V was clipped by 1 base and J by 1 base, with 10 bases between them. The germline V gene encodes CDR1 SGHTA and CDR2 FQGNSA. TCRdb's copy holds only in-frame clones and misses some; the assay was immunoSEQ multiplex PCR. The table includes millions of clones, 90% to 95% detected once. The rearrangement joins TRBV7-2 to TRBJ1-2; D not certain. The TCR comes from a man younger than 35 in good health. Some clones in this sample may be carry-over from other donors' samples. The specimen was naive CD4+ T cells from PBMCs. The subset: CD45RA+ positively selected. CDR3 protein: CASSLGQSGNYGYTF. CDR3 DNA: TGTGCCAGCAGCTTAGGGCAGAGCGGTAACTATGGCTACACCTTC. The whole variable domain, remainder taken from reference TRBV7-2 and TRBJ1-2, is GAGVSQSPSNKVTEKGKDVELRCDPISGHTALYWYRQSLGQGLEFLIYFQGNSAPDKSGLPSDRFSAERTGGSVSTLTIQRTQQEDSAVYLCASSLGQSGNYGYTFGSGTRLTVV.